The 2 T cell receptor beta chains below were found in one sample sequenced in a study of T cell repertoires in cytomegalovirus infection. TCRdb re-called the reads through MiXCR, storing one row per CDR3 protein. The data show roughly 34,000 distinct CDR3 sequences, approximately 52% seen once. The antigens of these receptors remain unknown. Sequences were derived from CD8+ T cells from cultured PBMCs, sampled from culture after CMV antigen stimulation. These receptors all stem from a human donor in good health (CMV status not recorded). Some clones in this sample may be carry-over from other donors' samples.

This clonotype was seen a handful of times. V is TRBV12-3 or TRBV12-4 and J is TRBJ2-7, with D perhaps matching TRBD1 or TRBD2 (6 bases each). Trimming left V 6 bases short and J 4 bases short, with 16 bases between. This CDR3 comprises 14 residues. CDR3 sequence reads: CASSPTWGAYEQYF. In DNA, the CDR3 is TGTGCCAGCAGCCCAACGTGGGGGGCGTACGAGCAGTACTTC.

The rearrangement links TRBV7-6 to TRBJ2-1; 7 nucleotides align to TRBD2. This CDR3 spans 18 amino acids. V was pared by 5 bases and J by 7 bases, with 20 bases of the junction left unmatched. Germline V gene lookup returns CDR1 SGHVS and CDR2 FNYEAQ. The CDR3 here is CASSPYSGTGGQPNEQFF. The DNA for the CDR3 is TGTGCCAGCAGCCCCTACTCTGGGACGGGAGGCCAGCCGAATGAGCAGTTCTTC.